This T cell receptor (beta chain) was obtained from a study of lymphopenia after photon versus proton radiotherapy. Study-wide results and limits: Larger post-nadir TCR diversity loss correlated inversely with survival in deceased patients. Under photons, naive T cells and diversity fell while effector/memory populations rose. After lymphocyte nadir, photon-treated repertoires showed oligoclonal expansion, especially CD8+ Temra. Better survival with proton therapy was suggested as possible, not demonstrated.

With respect to this clone: Its matching antigen is unknown.

TCRdb keeps only in-frame clones here, not all; method: immunoSEQ multiplex PCR. The table lists roughly 30,000 clones, over 85% of them singletons, with roughly 0.78% in the top ten. This TCR was sampled from a woman in her forties or fifties with cholangiocarcinoma. The sample consisted of peripheral blood, taken from a patient treated with photon-based radiotherapy.

The CDR3 protein is CASSQLPRQGATEAFF. Written as DNA, the CDR3 is TGCGCCAGCAGCCAATTACCACGACAGGGGGCCACTGAAGCTTTCTTT. This chain uses TRBV4-3 with TRBJ1-1; 10 bases map to TRBD1. Germline lookup yields CDR1 LGHNA and CDR2 YSLEER. CDR3 size: 16 residues. With 2 bases clipped from V and 4 bases from J, the junction kept 7 bases outside the gene matches.